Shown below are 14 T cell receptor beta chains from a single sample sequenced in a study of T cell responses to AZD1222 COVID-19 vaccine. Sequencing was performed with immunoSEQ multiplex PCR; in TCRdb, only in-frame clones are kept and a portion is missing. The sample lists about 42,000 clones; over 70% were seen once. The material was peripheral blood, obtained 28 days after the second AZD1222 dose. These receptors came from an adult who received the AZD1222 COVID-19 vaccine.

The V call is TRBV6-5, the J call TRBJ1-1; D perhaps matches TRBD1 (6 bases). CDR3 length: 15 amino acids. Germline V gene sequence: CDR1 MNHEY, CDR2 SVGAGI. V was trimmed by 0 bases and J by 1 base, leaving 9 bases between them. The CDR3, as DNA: TGTGCCAGCAGTTACTCAAAGGGGGGGAACACTGAAGCTTTCTTT. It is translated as CASSYSKGGNTEAFF.

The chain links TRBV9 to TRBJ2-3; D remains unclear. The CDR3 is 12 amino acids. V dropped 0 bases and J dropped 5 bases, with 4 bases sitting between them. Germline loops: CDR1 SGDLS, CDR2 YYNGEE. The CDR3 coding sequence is TGTGCCAGCAGCGTAGCTAGAGATACGCAGTATTTT. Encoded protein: CASSVARDTQYF.

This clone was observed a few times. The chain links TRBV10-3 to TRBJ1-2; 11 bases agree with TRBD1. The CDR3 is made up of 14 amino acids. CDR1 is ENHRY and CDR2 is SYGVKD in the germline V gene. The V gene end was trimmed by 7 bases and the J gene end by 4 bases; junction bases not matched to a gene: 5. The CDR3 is CAITWDRGGYGYTF. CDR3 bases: TGTGCCATCACCTGGGACAGGGGGGGCTATGGCTACACCTTC.

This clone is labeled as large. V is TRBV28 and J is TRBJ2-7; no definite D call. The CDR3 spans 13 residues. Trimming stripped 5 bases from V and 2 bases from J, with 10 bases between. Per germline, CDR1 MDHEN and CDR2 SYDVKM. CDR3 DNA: TGTGCCAGCAGTCCAGGTTCTCCCTACGAGCAGTACTTC. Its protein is CASSPGSPYEQYF.

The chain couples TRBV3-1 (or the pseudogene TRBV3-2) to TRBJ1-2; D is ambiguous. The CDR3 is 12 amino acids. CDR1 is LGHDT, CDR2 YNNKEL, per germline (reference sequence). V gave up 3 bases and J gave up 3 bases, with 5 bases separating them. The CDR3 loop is CASSQRDYGYTF. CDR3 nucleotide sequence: TGTGCCAGCAGCCAGAGGGACTATGGCTACACCTTC.

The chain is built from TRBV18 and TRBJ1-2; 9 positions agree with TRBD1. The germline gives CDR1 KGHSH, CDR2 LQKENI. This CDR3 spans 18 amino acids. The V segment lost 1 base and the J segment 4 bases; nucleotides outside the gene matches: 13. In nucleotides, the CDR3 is TGTGCCAGCTCACCACAATGGGACAGGGACTCCCCTTCCTATGGCTACACCTTC. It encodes CASSPQWDRDSPSYGYTF.

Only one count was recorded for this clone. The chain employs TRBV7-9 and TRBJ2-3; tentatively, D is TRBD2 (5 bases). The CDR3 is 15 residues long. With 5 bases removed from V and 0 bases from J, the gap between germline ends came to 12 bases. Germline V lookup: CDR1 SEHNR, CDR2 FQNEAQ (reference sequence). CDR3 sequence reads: CASSAEGASTDTQYF. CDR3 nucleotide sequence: TGTGCCAGCAGCGCCGAGGGCGCTAGCACAGATACGCAGTATTTT.

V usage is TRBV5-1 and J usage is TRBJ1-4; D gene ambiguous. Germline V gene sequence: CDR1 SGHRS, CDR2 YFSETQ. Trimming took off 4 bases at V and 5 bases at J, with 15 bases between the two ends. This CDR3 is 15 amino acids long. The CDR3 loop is CASSVGIWGNEKLFF. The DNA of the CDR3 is TGCGCCAGCAGCGTGGGCATTTGGGGAAATGAAAAACTGTTTTTT.

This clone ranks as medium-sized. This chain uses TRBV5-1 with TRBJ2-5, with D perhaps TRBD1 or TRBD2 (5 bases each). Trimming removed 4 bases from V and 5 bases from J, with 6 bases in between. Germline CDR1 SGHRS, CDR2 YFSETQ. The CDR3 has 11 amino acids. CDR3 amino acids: CASSEGETQYF. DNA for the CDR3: TGCGCCAGCAGCGAGGGGGAGACCCAGTACTTC.

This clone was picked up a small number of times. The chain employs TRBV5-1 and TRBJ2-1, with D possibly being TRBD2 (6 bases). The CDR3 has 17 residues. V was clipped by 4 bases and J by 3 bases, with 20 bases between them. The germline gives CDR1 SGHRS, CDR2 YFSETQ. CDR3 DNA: TGCGCCAGCAGCGGGCCGTTGGGACGACTAGACTACAATGAGCAGTTCTTC. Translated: CASSGPLGRLDYNEQFF.

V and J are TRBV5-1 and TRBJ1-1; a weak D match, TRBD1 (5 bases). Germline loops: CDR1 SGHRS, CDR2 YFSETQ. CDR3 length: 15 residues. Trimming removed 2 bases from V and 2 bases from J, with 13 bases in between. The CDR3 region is CASSLSLTVNTEAFF. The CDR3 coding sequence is TGCGCCAGCAGCTTAAGCCTGACAGTCAACACTGAAGCTTTCTTT.

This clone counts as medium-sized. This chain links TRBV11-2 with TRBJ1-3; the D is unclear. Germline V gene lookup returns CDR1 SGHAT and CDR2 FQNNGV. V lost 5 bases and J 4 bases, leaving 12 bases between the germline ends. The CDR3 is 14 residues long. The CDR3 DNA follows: TGTGCCAGCAGCGAAAGGTGGTCAGGAAACACCATATATTTT. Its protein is CASSERWSGNTIYF.

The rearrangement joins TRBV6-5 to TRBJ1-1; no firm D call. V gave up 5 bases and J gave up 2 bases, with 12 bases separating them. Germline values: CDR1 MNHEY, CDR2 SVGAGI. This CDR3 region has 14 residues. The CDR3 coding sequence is TGTGCCAGCAGTCTAAAATTGGTCAACACTGAAGCTTTCTTT. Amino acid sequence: CASSLKLVNTEAFF.

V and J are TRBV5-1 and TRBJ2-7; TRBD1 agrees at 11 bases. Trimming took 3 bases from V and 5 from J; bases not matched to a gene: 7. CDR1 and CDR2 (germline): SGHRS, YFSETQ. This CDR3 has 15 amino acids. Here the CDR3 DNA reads TGCGCCAGCAGCTCGGCCGGGACAGGGGGTGACGAGCAGTACTTC. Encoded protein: CASSSAGTGGDEQYF.